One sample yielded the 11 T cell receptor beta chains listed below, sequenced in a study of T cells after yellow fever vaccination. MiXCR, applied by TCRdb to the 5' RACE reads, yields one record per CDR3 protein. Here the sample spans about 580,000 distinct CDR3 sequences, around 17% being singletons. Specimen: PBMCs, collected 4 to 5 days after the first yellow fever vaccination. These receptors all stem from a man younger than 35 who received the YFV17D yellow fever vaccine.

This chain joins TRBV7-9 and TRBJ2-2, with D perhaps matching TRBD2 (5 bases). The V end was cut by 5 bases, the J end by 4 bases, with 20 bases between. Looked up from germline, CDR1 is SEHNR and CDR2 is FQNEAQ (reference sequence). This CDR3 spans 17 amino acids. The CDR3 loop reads CASSTAVWEPGTGELFF. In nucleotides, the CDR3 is TGTGCCAGCAGCACGGCGGTCTGGGAGCCTGGCACCGGGGAGCTGTTTTTT.

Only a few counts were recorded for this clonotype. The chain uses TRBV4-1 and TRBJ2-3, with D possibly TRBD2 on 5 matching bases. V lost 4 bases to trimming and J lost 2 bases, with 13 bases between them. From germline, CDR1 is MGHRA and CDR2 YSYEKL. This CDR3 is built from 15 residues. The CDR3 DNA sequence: TGCGCCAGCAGCCCGGACTTCTTCCCCACAGATACGCAGTATTTT. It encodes CASSPDFFPTDTQYF.

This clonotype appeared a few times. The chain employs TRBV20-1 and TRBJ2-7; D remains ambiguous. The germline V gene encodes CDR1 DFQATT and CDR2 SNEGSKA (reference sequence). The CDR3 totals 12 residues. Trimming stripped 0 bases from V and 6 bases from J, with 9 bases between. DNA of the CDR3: TGCAGTGCTAGAGAGAGCAGAGTCGAGCAGTACTTC. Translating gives CSARESRVEQYF.

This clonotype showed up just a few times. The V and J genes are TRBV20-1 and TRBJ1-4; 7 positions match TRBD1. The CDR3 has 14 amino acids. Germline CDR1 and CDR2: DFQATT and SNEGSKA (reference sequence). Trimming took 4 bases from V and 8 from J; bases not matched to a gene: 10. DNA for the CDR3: TGCAGTGCTACCCAGACTAGGGGGCAAGAAAAACTGTTTTTT. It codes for CSATQTRGQEKLFF.

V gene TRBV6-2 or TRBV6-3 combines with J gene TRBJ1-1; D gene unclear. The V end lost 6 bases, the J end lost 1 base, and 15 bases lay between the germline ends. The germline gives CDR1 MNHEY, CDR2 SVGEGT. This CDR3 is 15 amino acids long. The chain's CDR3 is CASSVTPKKNTEAFF. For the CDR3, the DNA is TGTGCCAGCAGCGTTACCCCGAAAAAGAACACTGAAGCTTTCTTT.

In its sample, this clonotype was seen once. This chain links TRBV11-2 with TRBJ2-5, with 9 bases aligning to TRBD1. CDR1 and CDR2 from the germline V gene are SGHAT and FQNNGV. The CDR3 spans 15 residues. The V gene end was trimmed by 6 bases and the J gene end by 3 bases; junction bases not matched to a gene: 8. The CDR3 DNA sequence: TGTGCCAGCAGGTCGATCCGGGACAGGGAAGAGACCCAGTACTTC. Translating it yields CASRSIRDREETQYF. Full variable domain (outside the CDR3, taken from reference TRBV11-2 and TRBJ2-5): EAGVAQSPRYKIIEKRQSVAFWCNPISGHATLYWYQQILGQGPKLLIQFQNNGVVDDSQLPKDRFSAERLKGVDSTLKIQPAKLEDSAVYLCASRSIRDREETQYFGPGTRLLVL.

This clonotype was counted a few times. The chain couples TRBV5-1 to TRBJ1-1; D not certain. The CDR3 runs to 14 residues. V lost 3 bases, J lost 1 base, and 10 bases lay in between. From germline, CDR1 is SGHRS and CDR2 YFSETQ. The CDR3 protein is CASSYPGQNTEAFF. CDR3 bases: TGCGCCAGCAGCTACCCGGGCCAGAACACTGAAGCTTTCTTT.

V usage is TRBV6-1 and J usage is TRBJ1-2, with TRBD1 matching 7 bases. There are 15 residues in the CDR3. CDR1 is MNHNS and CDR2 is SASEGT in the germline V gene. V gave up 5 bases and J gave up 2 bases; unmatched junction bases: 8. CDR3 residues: CASSPHRTGNYGYTF. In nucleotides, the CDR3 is TGTGCCAGCAGTCCACATCGGACAGGAAACTATGGCTACACCTTC.

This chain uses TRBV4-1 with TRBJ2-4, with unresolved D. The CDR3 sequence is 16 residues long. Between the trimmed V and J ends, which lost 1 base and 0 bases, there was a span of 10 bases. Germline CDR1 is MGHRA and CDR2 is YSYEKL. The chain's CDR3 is CASSQVSTRAKNIQYF. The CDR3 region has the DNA TGCGCCAGCAGCCAAGTTTCCACTCGAGCCAAAAACATTCAGTACTTC.

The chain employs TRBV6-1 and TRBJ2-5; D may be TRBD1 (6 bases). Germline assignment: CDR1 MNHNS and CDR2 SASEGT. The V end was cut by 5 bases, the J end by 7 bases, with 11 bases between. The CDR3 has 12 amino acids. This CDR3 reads CASSYPGATQYF. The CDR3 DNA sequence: TGTGCCAGCAGTTATCCAGGGGCGACCCAGTACTTC.

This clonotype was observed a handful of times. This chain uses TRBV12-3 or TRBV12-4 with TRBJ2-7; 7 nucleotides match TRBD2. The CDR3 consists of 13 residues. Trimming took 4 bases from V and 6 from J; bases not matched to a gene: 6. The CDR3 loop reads CASSWVREGEQYF. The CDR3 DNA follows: TGTGCCAGCAGTTGGGTCAGGGAGGGCGAGCAGTACTTC.